The 28 T cell receptor beta chains presented below share a single source sample, sequenced in a study of PD-1 blockade in classical Hodgkin lymphoma. Assay used: immunoSEQ multiplex PCR; TCRdb lists only in-frame clones, some missing. The data show over 50,000 clones, 65% to 85% seen once. Each of the patients experienced relapse following autologous stem cell transplantation, and their brentuximab vedotin exposure differed. Here the sequenced sample was peripheral blood mononuclear cells (PBMCs), taken at baseline. These receptors all stem from a human donor with classical Hodgkin lymphoma.

CDR3 amino acids: CSARAFREQYF. As DNA, the CDR3 is TGCAGTGCTAGAGCCTTTCGCGAGCAGTACTTC. The chain uses TRBV20-1 and TRBJ2-7; the D is unclear. The CDR3 spans 11 residues. Germline values: CDR1 DFQATT, CDR2 SNEGSKA (reference sequence). Trimming pared 1 base from V and 6 bases from J, leaving 7 bases between.

This chain joins TRBV30 and TRBJ2-7; D is possibly TRBD2 (5 bases). The CDR3 runs to 14 residues. The V gene's germline CDR1 is GTSNPN and CDR2 SVGIG (reference sequence). V shed 2 bases and J shed 3 bases, with 14 bases lying between them. CDR3 residues: CAWSWGASNYEQYF. The CDR3 DNA reads as TGTGCCTGGAGTTGGGGAGCCTCAAACTACGAGCAGTACTTC. Drawing the rest from reference TRBV30 and TRBJ2-7, the complete variable domain is SQTIHQWPATLVQPVGSPLSLECTVEGTSNPNLYWYRQAAGRGLQLLFYSVGIGQISSEVPQNLSASRPQDRQFILSSKKLLLSDSGFYLCAWSWGASNYEQYFGPGTRLTVT.

V is TRBV5-1 and J is TRBJ1-2; D ambiguous. CDR1 is SGHRS, CDR2 YFSETQ, per germline. This CDR3 region has 13 residues. V lost 1 base and J lost 8, with 12 bases in between. CDR3 region: CASSLSGNWGYTF. CDR3 bases: TGCGCCAGCAGCTTGTCTGGGAATTGGGGCTACACCTTC.

This clone was observed once. The chain has TRBV7-2 and TRBJ2-5; 9 positions agree with TRBD2. V trimming: 5 bases; J trimming: 9 bases; junction bases outside the gene matches: 10. The germline CDR1 and CDR2 sequences are SGHTA and FQGNSA. The CDR3 totals 14 residues. For the CDR3, the DNA is TGTGCCAGCAGCCCTCTAGCGGGAAACTCCCCCCAGTACTTC. It specifies CASSPLAGNSPQYF.

The chain combines TRBV15 with TRBJ2-6; D not resolved. CDR1 is LNHNV, CDR2 YYDKDF, per germline (reference sequence). The CDR3 totals 14 residues. V dropped 2 bases and J dropped 2 bases, with 4 bases sitting between them. CDR3 in DNA: TGTGCCACCAGCAGACCGACTGGGGCCAACGTCCTGACTTTC. As protein: CATSRPTGANVLTF.

V and J are TRBV28 and TRBJ2-5; 11 bases agree with TRBD2. Germline V gene sequence: CDR1 MDHEN, CDR2 SYDVKM. Unmatched junction bases numbered 4, after V lost 3 bases and J lost 7 bases. The CDR3 extends over 14 amino acids. CDR3 region: CASSLRLAGGTQYF. Here the CDR3 DNA reads TGTGCCAGCAGTTTGCGGCTAGCGGGGGGGACCCAGTACTTC.

V is TRBV11-2 and J is TRBJ2-5; 9 nucleotides match TRBD1. J lost 7 bases, V lost 5 bases, and 8 bases had no gene match. Germline V gene data show CDR1 as SGHAT and CDR2 as FQNNGV. This CDR3 is built from 14 residues. The CDR3 DNA reads TGTGCCAGCAGCCAAGATCCGGACAGGGGGACCCAGTACTTC. It specifies CASSQDPDRGTQYF.

This chain joins TRBV6-6 and TRBJ2-7; 11 positions match TRBD2. After removal of 6 bases from V and 4 bases from J, the junction contained 8 bases not matched to a gene. This CDR3 is 15 amino acids long. CDR1 is MNHNY and CDR2 is SVGAGI in the germline V gene (reference sequence). The CDR3 DNA reads as TGTGCCAGCAGCCTCCTAGCGGGAGGAGGTTACGAGCAGTACGTC. Encoded protein: CASSLLAGGGYEQYV.

The chain uses TRBV5-6 and TRBJ1-3; D is possibly TRBD1 (6 bases). The CDR3 extends over 16 amino acids. V dropped 1 base and J dropped 3 bases, with 14 bases sitting between them. Per germline, CDR1 SGHDT and CDR2 YYEEEE. CDR3 DNA sequence: TGTGCCAGCAGCTTGACCCGGGGGGCGGGTGGAAACACCATATATTTT. It yields the protein CASSLTRGAGGNTIYF.

The chain combines TRBV7-3 with TRBJ1-1; no definite D call. There are 14 residues in the CDR3. The germline gives CDR1 SGHTA, CDR2 FQGTGA. Between the trimmed V and J ends, which lost 1 base and 0 bases, there was a span of 6 bases. CDR3 loop: CASSLKAMNTEAFF. DNA for the CDR3: TGTGCCAGCAGCTTAAAGGCAATGAACACTGAAGCTTTCTTT.

The chain employs TRBV5-1 and TRBJ1-2; D is undetermined. The CDR3 has 13 residues. The germline V gene encodes CDR1 SGHRS and CDR2 YFSETQ. The V gene lost 0 bases and the J gene lost 4 bases, with 7 bases spanning the gap. CDR3 protein: CASSLEGGYGYTF. DNA for the CDR3: TGCGCCAGCAGCTTGGAGGGTGGCTATGGCTACACCTTC. Full variable domain (missing parts from reference TRBV5-1 and TRBJ1-2): KAGVTQTPRYLIKTRGQQVTLSCSPISGHRSVSWYQQTPGQGLQFLFEYFSETQRNKGNFPGRFSGRQFSNSRSEMNVSTLELGDSALYLCASSLEGGYGYTFGSGTRLTVV.

This clone has just a few counts. This chain connects TRBV11-2 to TRBJ2-4; the D is unclear. Trimming took 0 bases from V and 6 from J, leaving 6 bases between them. This CDR3 is built from 13 residues. Germline V gene sequence: CDR1 SGHAT, CDR2 FQNNGV. For the CDR3, the DNA is TGTGCCAGCAGCTTAGAGCCCGGAAACATTCAGTACTTC. Encoded protein: CASSLEPGNIQYF.

The chain couples TRBV29-1 to TRBJ1-1; TRBD1 is a possible D gene (5 bases). V lost 4 bases and J lost 1, with 7 bases in between. The CDR3 extends over 12 amino acids. Germline V CDR1 and CDR2: SQVTM, ANQGSEA. The CDR3 bases are TGCAGCGTTGGGGGCCCGAACACTGAAGCTTTCTTT. Translating it yields CSVGGPNTEAFF.

The chain links TRBV4-1 to TRBJ1-6, with 7 bases aligning to TRBD1. The ends lost 8 bases at V and 8 bases at J; junction bases unmatched: 12. The V gene's germline CDR1 is MGHRA and CDR2 YSYEKL. There are 15 residues in the CDR3. CDR3 in DNA: TGCGCCAGCGGAGGGGTAGGACAGGTTCATTCACCCCTCCACTTT. It codes for CASGGVGQVHSPLHF.

CDR3 nucleotides: TGCACCAGCAGCCAAGAGGTTGATAGCGGGAGGGCAGAGACCCAGTACTTC. Translating gives CTSSQEVDSGRAETQYF. The V call is TRBV1, the J call TRBJ2-5; the table assigns TRBD2, which was not confirmed against the DNA. TRBV1 corresponds to a pseudogene. The CDR3 is 17 amino acids.

This chain joins TRBV6-5 and TRBJ1-1; unclear D gene. The CDR3 length is 13 residues. Trimming removed 6 bases from V and 4 bases from J, with 12 bases in between. Looked up from germline, CDR1 is MNHEY and CDR2 is SVGAGI. CDR3 nucleotides: TGTGCCAGCAGGAAGGTTATCTTCACTGAAGCTTTCTTT. This translates into CASRKVIFTEAFF.

This rearrangement joins TRBV11-3 to TRBJ2-1; 7 nucleotides match TRBD1. The junction had 5 bases not matched to a gene; V was cut back by 3 bases and J by 0 bases. The CDR3 spans 16 residues. Germline V lookup: CDR1 SGHNT, CDR2 YENEEA. CDR3 sequence (DNA): TGTGCCAGCAGCTTGGCGACAGGGACCTCCTACAATGAGCAGTTCTTC. Its translation is CASSLATGTSYNEQFF.

The V call is TRBV5-1, the J call TRBJ2-3; D possibly matches TRBD1 or TRBD2 (6 bases each). The CDR3 spans 15 residues. Per the germline V gene, CDR1 is SGHRS and CDR2 is YFSETQ. The V end was cut by 3 bases, the J end by 5 bases, with 16 bases between. CDR3 in amino acids: CASSSGGGTIDTQYF. In DNA, the CDR3 is TGCGCCAGCAGCTCTGGAGGGGGTACAATAGATACGCAGTATTTT.

The CDR3 here is CASSLAGTGDYEQYV. CDR3 nucleotides: TGTGCCAGCAGCTTAGCCGGGACAGGGGACTACGAGCAGTACGTC. The chain carries TRBV7-8 and TRBJ2-7; 10 bases line up with TRBD1. The germline V gene encodes CDR1 SGHVS and CDR2 FQNEAQ. The CDR3 runs to 15 residues. J lost 3 bases, V lost 0 bases, and 2 bases had no gene match.

The chain combines TRBV19 with TRBJ1-4; D perhaps matches TRBD1 (5 bases). Deletions cut 3 bases from V and 0 bases from J, with 14 bases between. From germline, CDR1 is LNHDA and CDR2 SQIVND (reference sequence). The CDR3 loop spans 17 amino acids. In DNA form, the CDR3 reads TGTGCCAGTAGTATTACGACAGCGGCTACAACTAATGAAAAACTGTTTTTT. Translation: CASSITTAATTNEKLFF.

The chain is built from TRBV2 and TRBJ1-5; D not resolved. V was clipped by 3 bases and J by 7 bases, with 4 bases between them. Germline loops: CDR1 SNHLY, CDR2 FYNNEI. The CDR3 has 11 amino acids. For the CDR3, the DNA is TGTGCCAGCAGTGACGGGCAGCCCCAGCATTTT. Encoded protein: CASSDGQPQHF.

The genes are TRBV5-4 and TRBJ2-1; 9 bases are shared with TRBD2. The CDR3 has 15 residues. The trim removed 2 bases at V and 0 bases at J, leaving 0 bases unmatched. Germline CDR1 SGHNT, CDR2 YYREEE (reference sequence). The CDR3: CASSFSGGSYNEQFF. The CDR3 DNA is TGTGCCAGCAGCTTTAGCGGGGGCTCCTACAATGAGCAGTTCTTC. The full variable domain, completed using reference TRBV5-4 and TRBJ2-1, is ETGVTQSPTHLIKTRGQQVTLRCSSQSGHNTVSWYQQALGQGPQFIFQYYREEENGRGNFPPRFSGLQFPNYSSELNVNALELDDSALYLCASSFSGGSYNEQFFGPGTRLTVL.

The CDR3 loop is CASSLGTSPDYGYTF. CDR3 nucleotides: TGTGCCAGCAGCTTGGGGACAAGCCCAGACTATGGCTACACCTTC. V usage is TRBV7-6 and J usage is TRBJ1-2, with a tentative D call TRBD1 (6 bases). Germline V gene lookup returns CDR1 SGHVS and CDR2 FNYEAQ. CDR3 size: 15 residues. With 3 bases removed from V and 3 bases from J, the gap between germline ends came to 14 bases.

This clone was observed a few times. The gene calls are TRBV5-1 and TRBJ2-3, with unresolved D. The germline CDR1 and CDR2 sequences are SGHRS and YFSETQ. The CDR3 is 11 residues long. With 2 bases removed from V and 2 bases from J, the gap between germline ends came to 0 bases. CDR3 sequence reads: CASSFTDTQYF. The CDR3 coding sequence is TGCGCCAGCAGCTTCACAGATACGCAGTATTTT.

The J gene is TRBJ2-1, the V gene TRBV16; unclear D gene. This CDR3 spans 11 amino acids. Germline V gene lookup returns CDR1 KGHSY and CDR2 FQNENV. Trimming cost V 0 bases and J 12 bases, with 6 bases left between them. The CDR3 reads CASSQSYRQFF. The CDR3 coding sequence is TGTGCCAGCAGCCAATCGTATCGGCAGTTCTTC.

This chain links TRBV5-1 with TRBJ1-2; TRBD1 agrees at 7 bases. Germline CDR1 reads SGHRS; CDR2 reads YFSETQ. V trimming: 5 bases; J trimming: 5 bases; junction bases outside the gene matches: 9. CDR3 length equals 14 residues. CDR3 coding DNA: TGCGCCAGCAGTATGGGTGACAGGGAATATGGCTACACCTTC. This sequence encodes CASSMGDREYGYTF.

This chain uses TRBV18 with TRBJ1-3, with a possible D match to TRBD1 (5 bases). The V gene's germline CDR1 is KGHSH and CDR2 LQKENI. The CDR3 extends over 16 amino acids. V was clipped by 4 bases and J by 1 base, with 14 bases between them. Written as DNA, the CDR3 is TGTGCCAGCTCACTTCAAGGCAGGGCATCTGGAAACACCATATATTTT. Residues: CASSLQGRASGNTIYF.

This clone was seen just once. This chain links TRBV4-1 with TRBJ2-1, with D maybe TRBD2 (6 bases). CDR3 length equals 15 residues. Germline assignment: CDR1 MGHRA and CDR2 YSYEKL. V gave up 10 bases and J gave up 0 bases, with 16 bases separating them. The CDR3 reads CATASDFSSYNEQFF. CDR3 bases: TGCGCCACCGCTAGCGACTTTAGCTCCTACAATGAGCAGTTCTTC.